What follows describes a single TCR beta chain. Unmatched junction bases numbered 4, after V lost 8 bases and J lost 3 bases. This CDR3 has 14 residues. CDR1 is MDHEN and CDR2 is SYDVKM in the germline V gene. MiXCR, run by TCRdb on the RT-PCR reads, gives a single entry per CDR3 protein. The sample comprises more than 600,000 distinct CDR3 sequences, around 14% of which are singletons, and roughly 3.9% rests with the top ten. This clonotype was obtained from a female donor in good health, serving as a healthy control. The chain has TRBV28 and TRBJ2-3; 11 nucleotides match TRBD1. Sequencing was performed on memory CD4+ T cells from blood. The CDR3 sequence is CASLGTGGTDTQYF. For the CDR3, the DNA is TGTGCCAGCCTTGGGACAGGGGGGACAGATACGCAGTATTTT.